The clone carrying this TCR beta chain was found a few times. Its antigen is unknown. The primer mix had 60 Vbeta and 13 Jbeta primers. The authors' processing: As a later analysis found, there were 80 million or so unique TCR beta chains, of which roughly 11 million were shared. This table comes from immunoSEQ multiplex PCR, and its TCRdb copy is limited to in-frame clones, with some not included. The V and J calls and clone size are taken from that table; D and trimming were inferred from the DNA. Of over 150,000 clones in the sample, 70% to 80% are singletons; the top ten hold roughly 9%. This specimen comes from a study of cytomegalovirus exposure and HLA in healthy donors. Turning to the study itself: As an earlier analysis found, about 200 million T cells yielded about 100 million unique TCR beta sequences. Of some 410 genotyped donors, roughly 81% grouped in the Caucasian-associated ancestry cluster. Study results and limitations: In a later analysis, productive TCRs from donors in an Asian-associated ancestry cluster reportedly carried fewer N-insertions than the cohort mean.

Sequenced input: PBMCs. This receptor was identified in a man aged 18 to 29 in good health and CMV-seropositive.

CDR3 sequence: CAIRGAGANVLTF. The CDR3 nucleotides read TGTGCCATCAGAGGGGCTGGGGCCAACGTCCTGACTTTC. The chain is built from TRBV10-3 and TRBJ2-6; TRBD1 is a possible D gene (5 bases). The CDR3 totals 13 residues. V was pared by 6 bases and J by 2 bases, with 5 bases between. Germline CDR1 is ENHRY and CDR2 is SYGVKD.